The 25 T cell receptor beta chains presented below share a single source sample, sequenced in a study of OX40 agonist ivuxolimab in advanced cancers. Here immunoSEQ multiplex PCR was the method, and the copy in TCRdb shows in-frame clones only, minus some. The sample comprises under 50,000 clones, about three quarters of which are singletons, and approximately 12% rests with the top ten. The source material was CD4+ or CD8+ T cells sorted from blood, sampled in a trial of the OX40 agonist ivuxolimab. The origin of the receptors is an adult with an advanced solid tumor such as melanoma, head and neck, liver or kidney cancer.

V and J are TRBV19 and TRBJ2-2; TRBD2 agrees at 8 bases. This CDR3 region has 14 residues. The V segment lost 10 bases and the J segment 7 bases; nucleotides outside the gene matches: 11. Germline assignment: CDR1 LNHDA and CDR2 SQIVND (reference sequence). The CDR3: CATRTSGRGGELFF. DNA for the CDR3: TGTGCCACCAGGACATCCGGGAGGGGCGGGGAGCTGTTTTTT. Complete variable domain (other parts from reference TRBV19 and TRBJ2-2): DGGITQSPKYLFRKEGQNVTLSCEQNLNHDAMYWYRQDPGQGLRLIYYSQIVNDFQKGDIAEGYSVSREKKESFPLTVTSAQKNPTAFYLCATRTSGRGGELFFGEGSRLTVL.

The chain carries TRBV14 and TRBJ2-7; possibly TRBD1 for D (5 bases). Germline V CDR1 and CDR2: SGHDN, FVKESK. V shed 4 bases and J shed 1 base, with 11 bases lying between them. The CDR3 is made up of 14 amino acids. CDR3 sequence (DNA): TGTGCCAGCAGCCTGACAGCAGTTTCCTACGAGCAGTACTTC. This translates into CASSLTAVSYEQYF.

CDR3 sequence (DNA): TGTGCCAGCAGTCCCGCGGTGATGACAGGTGGAGACACTGAAGCTTTCTTT. This sequence encodes CASSPAVMTGGDTEAFF. The rearrangement joins TRBV7-9 to TRBJ1-1; D is perhaps TRBD1 (6 bases). The CDR3 loop spans 17 amino acids. Germline-derived CDR1 and CDR2 are SEHNR and FQNEAQ (reference sequence). Trimming removed 6 bases from V and 3 bases from J, with 23 bases in between.

V is TRBV27 and J is TRBJ1-2; no clear D. This CDR3 spans 15 amino acids. Germline lookup yields CDR1 MNHEY and CDR2 SMNVEV (reference sequence). V dropped 4 bases and J dropped 0 bases, with 12 bases sitting between them. The CDR3 nucleotides read TGTGCCAGCAGTTCTACGAGTGATCCTAACTATGGCTACACCTTC. This encodes CASSSTSDPNYGYTF.

The J gene is TRBJ2-7, the V gene TRBV4-3; 8 bases fit TRBD1. Unmatched junction bases numbered 1, after V lost 3 bases and J lost 3 bases. The CDR3 has 13 amino acids. From germline, CDR1 is LGHNA and CDR2 YSLEER. The CDR3 nucleotides read TGCGCCAGCAGCCAGGACAGGGACTACGAGCAGTACTTC. Protein sequence: CASSQDRDYEQYF.

The chain couples TRBV6-1 to TRBJ1-1; unclear D gene. Deletions cut 2 bases from V and 4 bases from J, with 14 bases between. The CDR3 extends over 15 amino acids. Germline V gives CDR1 MNHNS, CDR2 SASEGT. The CDR3 protein is CASSERVRVGTEAFF. CDR3 nucleotides: TGTGCCAGCAGTGAACGAGTCAGAGTGGGCACTGAAGCTTTCTTT.

The V call is TRBV27, the J call TRBJ2-7; 10 bases are a match to TRBD1. V gave up 2 bases and J gave up 2 bases; unmatched junction bases: 3. This CDR3 contains 15 residues. In germline, CDR1 is MNHEY, CDR2 SMNVEV (reference sequence). CDR3 DNA: TGTGCCAGCAGTTTACAGGGACAGGGGACCTACGAGCAGTACTTC. As protein: CASSLQGQGTYEQYF.

Concerning this clone itself: At one of its ends the junction is not consistent with the germline gene, which may arise from a read error. The chain links TRBV7-7 to TRBJ2-2; D may match TRBD1 or TRBD2 (5 bases each). CDR1 is SSHAT, CDR2 FNYEAQ, per germline (reference sequence). The CDR3 sequence is 13 residues long. CDR3 protein: CASSLEGTGELFF. CDR3 DNA sequence: TGTGCTAGCAGCTTAGAGGGGACCGGGGAGCTGTTTTTT.

V and J are TRBV5-1 and TRBJ2-1, with 9 bases fitting TRBD2. CDR1 is SGHRS and CDR2 is YFSETQ in the germline V gene. The length of the CDR3 is 16 residues. V shed 0 bases, J shed 3 bases, and the junction held 4 bases outside the gene matches. In DNA form, the CDR3 reads TGCGCCAGCAGCTTGGTAGCGGGAGTGAGCTACAATGAGCAGTTCTTC. Its translation: CASSLVAGVSYNEQFF.

The chain has TRBV4-1 and TRBJ2-5, with D tentatively TRBD2 (5 bases). Germline assignment: CDR1 MGHRA and CDR2 YSYEKL. Trimming removed 4 bases at V and 2 bases at J, with 8 bases between. This CDR3 is 13 amino acids long. The CDR3 DNA reads TGCGCCAGCAGCCGACCGGGACAAGAGACCCAGTACTTC. Translating gives CASSRPGQETQYF.

Here the CDR3 reads CASSLGTSGRTGELFF. CDR3 nucleotide sequence: TGTGCCAGCAGCTTGGGGACTAGCGGGAGAACCGGGGAGCTGTTTTTT. This chain links TRBV7-9 with TRBJ2-2; 14 positions match TRBD2. Unmatched junction bases numbered 2, after V lost 3 bases and J lost 5 bases. Germline-derived CDR1 and CDR2 are SEHNR and FQNEAQ (reference sequence). This CDR3 region has 16 residues.

This clone has just a few counts. This chain links TRBV15 with TRBJ2-1; no clear D gene. The germline CDR1 and CDR2 sequences are LNHNV and YYDKDF (reference sequence). The CDR3 loop spans 14 amino acids. Trimming removed 0 bases at V and 9 bases at J, with 12 bases between. The CDR3 DNA reads as TGTGCCACCAGCAGAGATCAAGTCTCGGGTGAGCAGTTCTTC. Its translation: CATSRDQVSGEQFF.

The rearrangement joins TRBV10-3 to TRBJ1-5; 8 positions agree with TRBD1. Germline V gene lookup returns CDR1 ENHRY and CDR2 SYGVKD. J gave up 4 bases and V 2 bases, and 7 bases lay outside the gene matches. The CDR3 contains 16 residues. The CDR3 sequence is CAISEGTGGLNQPQHF. The DNA for the CDR3 is TGTGCCATCAGTGAGGGTACAGGGGGACTTAATCAGCCCCAGCATTTT.

This chain connects TRBV30 to TRBJ2-3; the D is unclear. The germline gives CDR1 GTSNPN, CDR2 SVGIG (reference sequence). V shed 0 bases and J shed 8 bases, with 15 bases lying between them. CDR3 size: 14 residues. The CDR3 DNA follows: TGTGCCTGGAGTGTGGCCAGCTCTGCCGGTACGCAGTATTTT. Translation gives CAWSVASSAGTQYF.

The chain carries TRBV19 and TRBJ2-3; TRBD1 might be the D (5 bases). The V and J ends lost 6 bases and 0 bases respectively, with 16 bases between them. Germline CDR1 and CDR2: LNHDA and SQIVND (reference sequence). The CDR3 length is 16 residues. In nucleotides, the CDR3 is TGTGCCAGTAGCCCGCGTCAGGGTCGGAGCACAGATACGCAGTATTTT. Amino acids: CASSPRQGRSTDTQYF. The whole variable domain, filled in from reference TRBV19 and TRBJ2-3, reads DGGITQSPKYLFRKEGQNVTLSCEQNLNHDAMYWYRQDPGQGLRLIYYSQIVNDFQKGDIAEGYSVSREKKESFPLTVTSAQKNPTAFYLCASSPRQGRSTDTQYFGPGTRLTVL.

V and J are TRBV19 and TRBJ1-5; 7 bases align to TRBD1. V shed 8 bases, J shed 3 bases, and the junction held 10 bases outside the gene matches. Per the germline V gene, CDR1 is LNHDA and CDR2 is SQIVND (reference sequence). This CDR3 is 15 amino acids long. The CDR3 coding sequence is TGTGCCAGTGAACCGGGACAGCTGAACAATCAGCCCCAGCATTTT. Protein sequence: CASEPGQLNNQPQHF.

The V and J genes are TRBV18 and TRBJ2-7; no firm D call. The CDR3 is made up of 17 amino acids. CDR1 and CDR2 (germline): KGHSH, LQKENI. V was trimmed by 2 bases and J by 0 bases, leaving 17 bases between them. For the CDR3, the DNA is TGTGCCAGCTCACCAATCTTGACAATTTTTAGCTCCTACGAGCAGTACTTC. It is translated as CASSPILTIFSSYEQYF.

This chain joins TRBV2 and TRBJ1-5, with a weak D call TRBD1 (5 bases). The germline gives CDR1 SNHLY, CDR2 FYNNEI. Trimming removed 6 bases from V and 11 bases from J, with 23 bases in between. The CDR3 sequence is 15 residues long. Written as DNA, the CDR3 is TGTGCCAGCAGCTGGGGAAGGGGAACCGCTGAAGCCCAGCATTTT. This gives the protein CASSWGRGTAEAQHF. The complete variable domain, with remaining parts taken from reference TRBV2 and TRBJ1-5, reads EPEVTQTPSHQVTQMGQEVILRCVPISNHLYFYWYRQILGQKVEFLVSFYNNEISEKSEIFDDQFSVERPDGSNFTLKIRSTKLEDSAMYFCASSWGRGTAEAQHFGDGTRLSIL.

V gene TRBV2 combines with J gene TRBJ2-1; maybe TRBD1 (6 bases). This CDR3 region has 13 residues. V was clipped by 8 bases and J by 10 bases, with 18 bases between them. From germline, CDR1 is SNHLY and CDR2 FYNNEI. As DNA, the CDR3 is TGTGCCAGCGGCCCTGTAGGGACACCAGAGCAGTTCTTC. Its protein product is CASGPVGTPEQFF.

This clone has more than one count but fewer than ten. The chain couples TRBV5-6 to TRBJ2-7; D is unresolved. V was trimmed by 0 bases and J by 2 bases, leaving 9 bases between them. Germline CDR1 is SGHDT and CDR2 is YYEEEE. The CDR3 contains 14 residues. In DNA form, the CDR3 reads TGTGCCAGCAGCTTGGGGACGAACACCTACGAGCAGTACTTC. Translation: CASSLGTNTYEQYF.

This chain uses TRBV11-2 with TRBJ1-1; D is perhaps TRBD1 (6 bases). This CDR3 has 14 amino acids. Trimming left V 3 bases short and J 1 base short, with 9 bases between. CDR1 is SGHAT and CDR2 is FQNNGV in the germline V gene. The CDR3 spells CASSFTGRNTEAFF. Written as DNA, the CDR3 is TGTGCCAGCAGCTTCACAGGGAGGAACACTGAAGCTTTCTTT.

The genes are TRBV5-1 and TRBJ2-3; 9 bases are a match to TRBD2. From germline, CDR1 is SGHRS and CDR2 YFSETQ. This CDR3 is built from 14 residues. V shed 4 bases and J 4 bases; nucleotides not matched to a gene: 4. CDR3 amino acids: CASSQTSGADTQYF. The CDR3 nucleotides are TGCGCCAGCAGCCAGACTAGCGGAGCAGATACGCAGTATTTT.

J is TRBJ1-3 and V is TRBV28; D is ambiguous. Germline V lookup: CDR1 MDHEN, CDR2 SYDVKM. The CDR3 sequence is 12 residues long. V shed 7 bases and J shed 7 bases, with 11 bases lying between them. The CDR3 spells CASTPTKNTIYF. As DNA, the CDR3 is TGTGCCAGCACTCCAACCAAGAACACCATATATTTT.

The rearrangement uses TRBV19 and TRBJ2-7, with TRBD2 matching 8 bases. This CDR3 comprises 14 residues. V dropped 3 bases and J dropped 3; count of bases not matched to a gene: 4. CDR1 LNHDA and CDR2 SQIVND come from the germline V gene (reference sequence). CDR3 nucleotides: TGTGCCAGTAGTATCGCCGGGACTAGCTACGAGCAGTACTTC. As protein: CASSIAGTSYEQYF.

J is TRBJ2-1 and V is TRBV11-2; TRBD1 is a possible D gene (6 bases). The germline gives CDR1 SGHAT, CDR2 FQNNGV. Trimming pared 5 bases from V and 4 bases from J, leaving 12 bases between. The CDR3 runs to 14 residues. The CDR3 is CASSGQRQYNEQFF. In DNA, the CDR3 is TGTGCCAGCAGCGGACAGAGACAGTACAATGAGCAGTTCTTC.